The 2 T cell receptor beta chains below were found in one sample sequenced in a study of T-cell reconstitution after alpha-beta-depleted transplantation in children. Unique molecular identifiers were incorporated when the TCRbeta library was constructed. TCRdb processed the PCR reads anew with MiXCR; each CDR3 protein has one entry. The table lists about 480,000 distinct CDR3 sequences, under 15% of them singletons. The sequencing here drew on PBMCs from the stem cell graft donor, taken from the stem cell graft. These receptors all stem from a human donor who donated a stem cell graft to a child with combined immunodeficiency.

This clonotype was recorded at least ten times. V and J are TRBV9 and TRBJ2-7; perhaps TRBD1 as D (5 bases). Trimming removed 3 bases at V and 4 bases at J, with 8 bases between. Germline V lookup: CDR1 SGDLS, CDR2 YYNGEE. This CDR3 has 12 amino acids. As DNA, the CDR3 is TGTGCCAGCAGCGCTCAGGGTTACGAGCAGTACTTC. Translated, it gives CASSAQGYEQYF.

Many counts were recorded for this clonotype. The V gene is TRBV24-1, the J gene TRBJ2-7; either TRBD1 or TRBD2 may supply D (5 bases each). Germline V gene data show CDR1 as KGHDR and CDR2 as SFDVKD. The germline V and J ends were trimmed by 7 bases and 2 bases, with 14 bases remaining between them. The CDR3 spans 14 residues. For the CDR3, the DNA is TGTGCCACCAGGCCCCGGGACGGTACCTACGAGCAGTACTTC. Translation: CATRPRDGTYEQYF.